The T cell receptor (beta chain) under discussion was sequenced for a study of patients and donors after allogeneic stem cell transplantation. CDR1 is KGHDR, CDR2 SFDVKD, per germline. The CDR3 runs 14 residues. V was clipped by 3 bases and J by 6 bases, with 11 bases between them. From the RT-PCR reads, TCRdb called clonotypes with MiXCR, one entry per CDR3 protein. The repertoire holds about 110,000 distinct CDR3 sequences, with about a third as singletons. The sequence derives from a human donor who was either an allogeneic HSCT recipient or a stem cell or donor lymphocyte infusion donor (not recorded which). It is not recorded whose cells these are; they may come from a transplant donor. J is TRBJ1-5 and V is TRBV24-1, with a tentative D call TRBD1 (5 bases). The material sequenced was blood, either unsorted or a sorted T cell fraction (not recorded which). In DNA, the CDR3 is TGTGCCACCAGTGATCCCGGGACGTTTCAGCCCCAGCATTTT. This codes for CATSDPGTFQPQHF.